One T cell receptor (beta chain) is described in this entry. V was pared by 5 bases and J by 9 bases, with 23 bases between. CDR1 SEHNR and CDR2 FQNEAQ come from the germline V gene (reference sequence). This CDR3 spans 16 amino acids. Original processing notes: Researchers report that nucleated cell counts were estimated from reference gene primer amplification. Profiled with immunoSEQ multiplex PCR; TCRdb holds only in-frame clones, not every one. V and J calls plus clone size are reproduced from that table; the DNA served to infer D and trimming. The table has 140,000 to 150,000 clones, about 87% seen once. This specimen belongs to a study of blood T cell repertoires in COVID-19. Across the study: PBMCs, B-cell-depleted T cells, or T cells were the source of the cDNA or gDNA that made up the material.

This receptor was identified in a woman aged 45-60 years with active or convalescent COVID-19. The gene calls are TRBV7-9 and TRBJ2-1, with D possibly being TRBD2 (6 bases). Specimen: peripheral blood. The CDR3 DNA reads TGTGCCAGCAGCCATGGACGGAGACTAGACCCGCGTGAGCAGTTCTTC. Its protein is CASSHGRRLDPREQFF.